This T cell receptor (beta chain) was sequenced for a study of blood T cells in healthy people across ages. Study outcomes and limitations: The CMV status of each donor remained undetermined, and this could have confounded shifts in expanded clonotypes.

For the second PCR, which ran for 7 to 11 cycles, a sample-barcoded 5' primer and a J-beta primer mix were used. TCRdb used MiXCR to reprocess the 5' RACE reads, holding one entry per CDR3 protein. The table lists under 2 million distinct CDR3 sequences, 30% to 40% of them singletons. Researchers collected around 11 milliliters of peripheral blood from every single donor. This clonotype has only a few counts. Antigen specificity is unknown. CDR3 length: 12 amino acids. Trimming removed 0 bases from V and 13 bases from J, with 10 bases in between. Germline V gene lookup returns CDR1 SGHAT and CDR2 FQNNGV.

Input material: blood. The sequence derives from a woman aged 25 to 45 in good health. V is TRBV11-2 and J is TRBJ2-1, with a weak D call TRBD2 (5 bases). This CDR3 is CASSLDGLLQFF. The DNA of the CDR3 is TGTGCCAGCAGCTTAGATGGACTGTTACAGTTCTTC.